This T cell receptor (beta chain) was captured in a study of PD-1 blockade in classical Hodgkin lymphoma. Note on this clone: Its cognate antigen is unknown.

Study findings and constraints: Similar baseline diversity was found in complete responders and newly diagnosed patients. CD4+ TCR diversity climbed significantly by C4D1, unlike CD8+ TCR diversity.

Every patient experienced relapse after autologous stem cell transplantation, and brentuximab vedotin exposure varied. Profiling relied on immunoSEQ multiplex PCR, and the TCRdb table lists in-frame clones only, not all of them. The sample has roughly 40,000 clones, more than 70% seen once; the top ten hold approximately 9%. Germline values: CDR1 MGHRA, CDR2 YSYEKL. Deletions cut 0 bases from V and 3 bases from J, with 17 bases between. The CDR3 consists of 17 residues. The origin of this receptor is a human donor with classical Hodgkin lymphoma. The chain employs TRBV4-1 and TRBJ1-1; no reliable D call. Here the sequenced sample was peripheral blood mononuclear cells (PBMCs), taken at baseline. The CDR3 DNA reads as TGCGCCAGCAGCCAAGATCCCGCCGTCATGGCCTACACTGAAGCTTTCTTT. It translates to CASSQDPAVMAYTEAFF.